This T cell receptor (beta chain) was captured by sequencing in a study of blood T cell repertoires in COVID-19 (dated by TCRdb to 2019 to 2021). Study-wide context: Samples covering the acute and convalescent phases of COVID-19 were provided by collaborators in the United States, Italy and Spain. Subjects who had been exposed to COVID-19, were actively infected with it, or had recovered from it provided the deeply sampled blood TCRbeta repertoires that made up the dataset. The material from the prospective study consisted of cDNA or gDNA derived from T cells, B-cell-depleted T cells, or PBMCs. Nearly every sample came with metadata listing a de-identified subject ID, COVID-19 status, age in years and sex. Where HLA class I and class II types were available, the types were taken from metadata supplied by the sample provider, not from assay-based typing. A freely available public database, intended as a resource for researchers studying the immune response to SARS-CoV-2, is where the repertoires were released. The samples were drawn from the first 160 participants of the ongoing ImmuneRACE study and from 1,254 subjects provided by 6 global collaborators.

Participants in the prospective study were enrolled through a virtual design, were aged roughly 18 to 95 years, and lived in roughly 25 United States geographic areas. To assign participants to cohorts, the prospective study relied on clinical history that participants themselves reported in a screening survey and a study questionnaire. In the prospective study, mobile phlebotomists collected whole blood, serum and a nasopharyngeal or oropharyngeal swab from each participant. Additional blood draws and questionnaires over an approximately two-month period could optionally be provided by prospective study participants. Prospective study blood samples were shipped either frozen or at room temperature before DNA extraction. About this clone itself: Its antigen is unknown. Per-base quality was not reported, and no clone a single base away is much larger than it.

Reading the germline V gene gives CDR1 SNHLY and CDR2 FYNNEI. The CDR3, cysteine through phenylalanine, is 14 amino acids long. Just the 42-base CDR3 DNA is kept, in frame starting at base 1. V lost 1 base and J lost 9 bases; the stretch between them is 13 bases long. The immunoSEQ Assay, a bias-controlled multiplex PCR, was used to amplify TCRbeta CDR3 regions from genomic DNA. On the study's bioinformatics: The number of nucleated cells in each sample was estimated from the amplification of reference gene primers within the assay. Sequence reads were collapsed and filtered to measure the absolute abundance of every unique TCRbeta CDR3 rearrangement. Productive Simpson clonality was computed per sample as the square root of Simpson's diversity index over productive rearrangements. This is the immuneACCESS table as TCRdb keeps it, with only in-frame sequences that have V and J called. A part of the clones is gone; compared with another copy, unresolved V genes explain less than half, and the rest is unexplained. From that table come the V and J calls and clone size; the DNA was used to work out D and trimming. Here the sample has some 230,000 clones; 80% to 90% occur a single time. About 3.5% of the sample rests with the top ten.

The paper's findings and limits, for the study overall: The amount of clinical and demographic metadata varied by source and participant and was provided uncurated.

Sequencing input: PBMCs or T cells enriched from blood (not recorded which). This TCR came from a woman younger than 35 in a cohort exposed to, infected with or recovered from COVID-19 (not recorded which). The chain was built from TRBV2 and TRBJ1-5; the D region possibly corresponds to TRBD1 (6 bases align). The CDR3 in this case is CASSEVQGLLPQHF. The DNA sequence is TGTGCCAGCAGTGAAGTACAGGGACTACTGCCCCAGCATTTT. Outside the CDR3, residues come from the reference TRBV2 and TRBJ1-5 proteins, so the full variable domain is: EPEVTQTPSHQVTQMGQEVILRCVPISNHLYFYWYRQILGQKVEFLVSFYNNEISEKSEIFDDQFSVERPDGSNFTLKIRSTKLEDSAMYFCASSEVQGLLPQHFGDGTRLSIL.